The clone carrying this TCR beta chain is a singleton in its sample. The data are from a study of OX40 agonist ivuxolimab in advanced cancers. Assay: immunoSEQ multiplex PCR; the TCRdb copy retains only in-frame clones and omits some. The table lists roughly 63,000 clones, about 89% of them singletons, with roughly 2% in the top ten. Sequencing used CD4+ or CD8+ T cells sorted from blood, obtained in a trial of the OX40 agonist ivuxolimab. This TCR came from an adult with an advanced solid tumor such as melanoma, head and neck, liver or kidney cancer.

The CDR3 sequence is CASSLPGQGVANYGYTF. The CDR3 coding sequence is TGTGCCAGCAGCTTGCCCGGACAGGGGGTAGCTAACTATGGCTACACCTTC. The V and J genes are TRBV5-4 and TRBJ1-2; TRBD1 agrees at 10 bases. This CDR3 comprises 17 residues. Germline CDR1 and CDR2: SGHNT and YYREEE (reference sequence). Trimming removed 1 base from V and 0 bases from J; junction bases left unmatched: 6.